These 16 T cell receptor beta chains came from one sample sequenced in a study of CD8 T cells in Susac syndrome. cDNA came from around 0.54 to 1 ug RNA primed by random hexamers. TCRdb processed the immunoSEQ multiplex PCR reads anew with MiXCR; each CDR3 protein has one entry. The sample lists 150,000 to 200,000 distinct CDR3 sequences, approximately 95% occurring once. Sequencing used CD4+ T cells from PBMCs. The receptor set was obtained from a human donor in good health.

The chain couples TRBV15 to TRBJ2-1; possibly TRBD2 for D (6 bases). This CDR3 contains 15 residues. The V gene's germline CDR1 is LNHNV and CDR2 YYDKDF (reference sequence). Trimming took off 6 bases at V and 0 bases at J, with 12 bases between the two ends. CDR3 DNA: TGTGCCACCAGGCCCGGGGGAAGCTCCTACAATGAGCAGTTCTTC. It is translated as CATRPGGSSYNEQFF.

This chain uses TRBV30 with TRBJ2-1; 7 bases are a match to TRBD2. CDR1 GTSNPN and CDR2 SVGIG come from the germline V gene (reference sequence). This CDR3 has 12 residues. V lost 1 base and J lost 9; bases outside the gene matches: 3. Here the CDR3 reads CAWSDAGVEQFF. In DNA form, the CDR3 reads TGTGCCTGGAGTGACGCGGGAGTTGAGCAGTTCTTC.

This clonotype has just one count. The chain is built from TRBV2 and TRBJ2-7; 7 bases align to TRBD2. CDR3 length equals 13 residues. V was clipped by 1 base and J by 9 bases; unmatched bases: 6. In germline, CDR1 is SNHLY, CDR2 FYNNEI. Here the CDR3 reads CASSEEVTSPQYF. The CDR3, as DNA: TGTGCCAGCAGTGAAGAGGTGACTAGCCCGCAGTACTTC.

The rearrangement uses TRBV7-8 and TRBJ2-5; possibly TRBD2 for D (5 bases). V was pared by 1 base and J by 4 bases, with 16 bases between. CDR3 length: 16 amino acids. The germline V gene encodes CDR1 SGHVS and CDR2 FQNEAQ. Here the CDR3 DNA reads TGTGCCAGCAGCTTAGTCTCGGGAAAGTATAGAGAGACCCAGTACTTC. Its translation is CASSLVSGKYRETQYF.

The rearrangement links TRBV29-1 to TRBJ1-2; D remains unclear. This CDR3 comprises 12 residues. CDR1 is SQVTM, CDR2 ANQGSEA, per germline. Trimming stripped 3 bases from V and 7 bases from J, with 12 bases between. This CDR3 reads CSVDGDMSGYTF. CDR3 coding DNA: TGCAGCGTTGACGGGGATATGAGTGGCTACACCTTC.

In this sample, this clonotype turned up once. The chain combines TRBV15 with TRBJ2-7, with no clear D. V lost 2 bases and J lost 3, with 2 bases in between. Germline-derived CDR1 and CDR2 are LNHNV and YYDKDF (reference sequence). The CDR3 extends over 11 amino acids. CDR3 loop: CATSRNYEQYF. CDR3 sequence (DNA): TGTGCCACCAGCAGAAACTACGAGCAGTACTTC.

The chain employs TRBV5-1 and TRBJ2-6; 10 bases agree with TRBD1. Germline assignment: CDR1 SGHRS and CDR2 YFSETQ. This CDR3 has 18 residues. The V gene end was trimmed by 1 base and the J gene end by 1 base; junction bases not matched to a gene: 5. CDR3 in DNA: TGCGCCAGCAGCTTGTCCCGGGACAGGGGTTCTGGGGCCAACGTCCTGACTTTC. The encoded protein is CASSLSRDRGSGANVLTF.

The J gene is TRBJ1-1, the V gene TRBV25-1, with D tentatively TRBD1 (5 bases). Deletions cut 3 bases from V and 0 bases from J, with 8 bases between. The CDR3 consists of 14 residues. From germline, CDR1 is MGHDK and CDR2 SYGVNS. Here the CDR3 reads CASSERQMNTEAFF. The CDR3 region has the DNA TGTGCCAGCAGTGAGAGACAGATGAACACTGAAGCTTTCTTT.

V gene TRBV6-2 or TRBV6-3 combines with J gene TRBJ2-5; tentative D call: TRBD2 (6 bases). CDR3 size: 13 residues. V lost 3 bases and J 3 bases, leaving 8 bases between the germline ends. Per germline, CDR1 MNHEY and CDR2 SVGEGT. CDR3 loop: CASSYIAEETQYF. The CDR3 region has the DNA TGTGCCAGCAGTTATATAGCGGAAGAGACCCAGTACTTC.

This chain links TRBV5-6 with TRBJ2-3; D uncertain. This CDR3 region has 12 residues. The ends were cut back, 5 bases at V and 5 bases at J, with 9 bases in the middle. Germline V gene data show CDR1 as SGHDT and CDR2 as YYEEEE. The CDR3 DNA is TGTGCCAGCAGTTTCTTTGGAGATACGCAGTATTTT. Translation gives CASSFFGDTQYF.

The chain carries TRBV15 and TRBJ1-1; TRBD1 is a possible D gene (5 bases). This CDR3 comprises 15 residues. V was clipped by 3 bases and J by 4 bases, with 15 bases between them. Germline-derived CDR1 and CDR2 are LNHNV and YYDKDF (reference sequence). This chain's CDR3 is CATSRRRGFGTEAFF. CDR3 coding DNA: TGTGCCACCAGCAGGCGACGGGGGTTTGGCACTGAAGCTTTCTTT.

V and J are TRBV9 and TRBJ2-3, with a weak D call TRBD2 (6 bases). Germline V CDR1 and CDR2: SGDLS, YYNGEE. Trimming pared 4 bases from V and 2 bases from J, leaving 17 bases between. This CDR3 is 16 amino acids long. CDR3 in DNA: TGTGCCAGCAGCCCTCTGGCGGGACCTACCACAGATACGCAGTATTTT. It codes for CASSPLAGPTTDTQYF.

The J gene is TRBJ2-1, the V gene TRBV29-1; TRBD2 matches 9 bases. The CDR3 extends over 17 amino acids. J was trimmed by 4 bases and V by 0 bases; bases with no gene match: 10. Per germline, CDR1 SQVTM and CDR2 ANQGSEA. Here the CDR3 reads CSVEDPPSAGGYNEQFF. In DNA, the CDR3 is TGCAGCGTTGAAGATCCCCCCAGCGCGGGAGGGTACAATGAGCAGTTCTTC.

The CDR3 DNA reads TGTGCCAGCAGCTCCGACACAGGGGTACAGTACTTC. Protein: CASSSDTGVQYF. This chain joins TRBV7-2 and TRBJ2-7, with TRBD1 matching 7 bases. The CDR3 loop spans 12 amino acids. Germline V gene lookup returns CDR1 SGHTA and CDR2 FQGNSA. Trimming removed 4 bases from V and 10 bases from J; junction bases left unmatched: 7.

The chain's CDR3 is CASSEGTANTEAFF. CDR3 nucleotides: TGTGCCAGTAGTGAGGGGACAGCGAACACTGAAGCTTTCTTT. V and J are TRBV19 and TRBJ1-1; 7 bases match TRBD1. The trim removed 5 bases at V and 1 base at J, leaving 4 bases unmatched. The germline gives CDR1 LNHDA, CDR2 SQIVND (reference sequence). This CDR3 region has 14 residues.

V and J are TRBV6-5 and TRBJ2-3; D call uncertain. The germline V gene encodes CDR1 MNHEY and CDR2 SVGAGI. The CDR3 contains 14 residues. V was pared by 0 bases and J by 6 bases, with 10 bases between. The CDR3 protein is CASSYSGAVDTQYF. The CDR3 region has the DNA TGTGCCAGCAGTTACTCAGGCGCCGTGGATACGCAGTATTTT.